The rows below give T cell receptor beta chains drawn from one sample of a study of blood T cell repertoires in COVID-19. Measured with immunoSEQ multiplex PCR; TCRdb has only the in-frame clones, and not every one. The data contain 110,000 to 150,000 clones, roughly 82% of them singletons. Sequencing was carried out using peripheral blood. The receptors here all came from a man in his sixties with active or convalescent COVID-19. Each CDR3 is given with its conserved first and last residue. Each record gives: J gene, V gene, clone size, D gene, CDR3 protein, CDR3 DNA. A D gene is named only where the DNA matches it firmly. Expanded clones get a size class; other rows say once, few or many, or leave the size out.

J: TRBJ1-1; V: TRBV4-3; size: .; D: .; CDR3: CASSQDHLRNTEAFF; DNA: TGCGCCAGCAGCCAAGATCACCTCAGGAACACTGAAGCTTTCTTT
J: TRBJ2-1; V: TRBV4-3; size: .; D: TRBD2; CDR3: CASSRTSPSYNEQFF; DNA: TGCGCCAGCAGTCGGACTAGCCCCTCCTACAATGAGCAGTTCTTC
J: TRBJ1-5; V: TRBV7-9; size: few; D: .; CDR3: CASSFQADQPQHF; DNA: TGTGCCAGCAGCTTTCAGGCCGATCAGCCCCAGCATTTT
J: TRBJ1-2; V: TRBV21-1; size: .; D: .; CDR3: CASSKAGTGTPPSFRRFYGYTF; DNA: TGTGCCAGCAGCAAAGCGGGGACAGGGACTCCCCCCAGCTTTCGACGATTCTATGGCTACACCTTC
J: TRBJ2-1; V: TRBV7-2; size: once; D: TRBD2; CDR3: CASSLELAGGNEQFF; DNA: TGTGCCAGCAGCTTAGAACTAGCGGGGGGTAATGAGCAGTTCTTC
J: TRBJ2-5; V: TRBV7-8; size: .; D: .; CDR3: CASSKAVETQYF; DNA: TGTGCCAGCAGCAAGGCGGTAGAGACCCAGTACTTC
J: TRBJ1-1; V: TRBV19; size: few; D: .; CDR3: CASSGRSVGKGTEAFF; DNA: TGTGCCAGTAGTGGCCGAAGCGTTGGGAAGGGGACTGAAGCTTTCTTT
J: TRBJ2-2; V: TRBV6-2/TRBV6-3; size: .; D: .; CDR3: CASSPGVTGELFF; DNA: TGTGCCAGCAGCCCAGGGGTAACCGGGGAGCTGTTTTTT
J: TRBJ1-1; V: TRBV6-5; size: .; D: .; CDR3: CASSLSRLSPEAFF; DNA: TGTGCCAGCAGCCTCTCCCGACTGAGTCCTGAAGCTTTCTTT
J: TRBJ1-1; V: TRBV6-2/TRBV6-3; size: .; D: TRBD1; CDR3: CASSSGQGRVMNTEAFF; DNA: TGTGCCAGCAGTTCGGGACAGGGAAGGGTAATGAACACTGAAGCTTTCTTT
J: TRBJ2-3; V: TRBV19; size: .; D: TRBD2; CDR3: CASSAHPTSGGTDTQYF; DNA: TGTGCCAGTAGTGCCCACCCGACTAGCGGGGGTACAGATACGCAGTATTTT
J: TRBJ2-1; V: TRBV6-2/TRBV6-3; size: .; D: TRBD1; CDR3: CASSLRADRDTNEQFF; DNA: TGTGCCAGCAGTTTACGGGCGGACAGGGATACAAATGAGCAGTTCTTC
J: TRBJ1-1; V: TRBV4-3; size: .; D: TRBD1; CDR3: CASSHPTGGTEAFF; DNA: TGCGCCAGCAGCCACCCGACAGGGGGCACTGAAGCTTTCTTT
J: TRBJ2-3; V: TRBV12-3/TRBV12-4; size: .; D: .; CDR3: CASTPGGTDTQYF; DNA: TGTGCCAGCACCCCGGGGGGCACAGATACGCAGTATTTT
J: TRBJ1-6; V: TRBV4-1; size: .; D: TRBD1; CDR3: CASSQAGQGRYNSPLHF; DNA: TGCGCCAGCAGCCAGGCGGGACAGGGGCGGTATAATTCACCCCTCCACTTT
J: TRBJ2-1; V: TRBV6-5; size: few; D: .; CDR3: CASSKRRGLEQFF; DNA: TGTGCCAGCAGTAAAAGGAGGGGGCTTGAGCAGTTCTTC
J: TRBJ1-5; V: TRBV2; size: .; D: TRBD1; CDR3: CASEKGTGGLSNQPQHF; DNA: TGTGCCAGCGAAAAGGGGACAGGGGGCTTATCGAATCAGCCCCAGCATTTT
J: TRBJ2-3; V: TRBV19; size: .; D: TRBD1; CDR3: CASSNLRTGKTTDTQYF; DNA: TGTGCCAGTAGTAATCTCAGGACAGGGAAAACGACAGATACGCAGTATTTT
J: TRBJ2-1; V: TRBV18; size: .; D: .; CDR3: CASSPTDSSYNEQFF; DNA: TGTGCCAGCTCACCGACGGACAGCTCCTACAATGAGCAGTTCTTC
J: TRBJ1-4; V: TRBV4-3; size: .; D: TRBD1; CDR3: CASSPGQGGSTNEKLFF; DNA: TGCGCCAGCAGCCCGGGACAGGGAGGTTCAACTAATGAAAAACTGTTTTTT
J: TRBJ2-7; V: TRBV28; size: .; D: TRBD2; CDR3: CASRIVRGDYEQYF; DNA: TGTGCCAGCAGGATAGTTCGGGGGGACTACGAGCAGTACTTC
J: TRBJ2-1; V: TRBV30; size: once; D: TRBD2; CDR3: CAWSGGRAPNEQFF; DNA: TGTGCCTGGAGTGGAGGGAGGGCGCCCAATGAGCAGTTCTTC
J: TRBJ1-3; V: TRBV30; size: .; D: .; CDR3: CAWGGNRRLVGNTIYF; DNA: TGTGCCTGGGGTGGGAACAGGCGGCTGGTCGGAAACACCATATATTTT
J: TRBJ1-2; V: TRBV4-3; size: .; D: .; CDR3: CASSQDYRPNYGYTF; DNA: TGCGCCAGCAGCCAAGATTACAGACCAAACTATGGCTACACCTTC
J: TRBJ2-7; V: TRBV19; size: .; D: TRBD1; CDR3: CASSIGDRGVSSYEQYF; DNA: TGTGCCAGTAGTATCGGAGACAGGGGTGTGAGCTCCTACGAGCAGTACTTC
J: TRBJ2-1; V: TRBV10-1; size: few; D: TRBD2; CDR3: CASSELASGVYNEQFF; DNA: TGCGCCAGCAGTGAGTTGGCTAGCGGAGTTTACAATGAGCAGTTCTTC
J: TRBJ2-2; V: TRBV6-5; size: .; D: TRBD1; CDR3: CASSYSWDRGVRELFF; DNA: TGTGCCAGCAGTTACTCCTGGGACAGGGGGGTCCGGGAGCTGTTTTTT
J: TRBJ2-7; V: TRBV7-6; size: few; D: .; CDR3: CASSLVGGTRAF; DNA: TGTGCCAGCAGCTTAGTGGGGGGAACGCGAGCTTTC
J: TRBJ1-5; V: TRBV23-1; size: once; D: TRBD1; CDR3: CASSQLYVTGQPQHF; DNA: TGCGCCAGCAGTCAATTATACGTGACAGGGCAGCCCCAGCATTTT
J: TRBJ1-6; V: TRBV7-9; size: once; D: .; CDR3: CASSSGAGSSPLHF; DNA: TGTGCCAGCAGCTCCGGTGCGGGGAGCTCACCCCTCCACTTT
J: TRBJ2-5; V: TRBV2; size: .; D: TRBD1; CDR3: CASSRRTGEAQETQYF; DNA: TGTGCCAGCAGCCGCCGGACAGGAGAAGCCCAAGAGACCCAGTACTTC
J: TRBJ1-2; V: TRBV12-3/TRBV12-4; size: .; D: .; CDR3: CASSFRQGQGYTF; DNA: TGTGCCAGCAGTTTTCGGCAGGGCCAGGGCTACACCTTC
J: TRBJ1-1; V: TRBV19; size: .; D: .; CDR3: CASSSQGRNTEAFF; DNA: TGTGCCAGTAGTTCCCAGGGGAGGAACACTGAAGCTTTCTTT
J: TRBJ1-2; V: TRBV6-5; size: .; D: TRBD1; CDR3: CASSYDRGRWGGYTF; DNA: TGTGCCAGCAGTTACGACAGGGGCCGATGGGGTGGCTACACCTTC
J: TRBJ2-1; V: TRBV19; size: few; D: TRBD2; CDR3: CASNPGLAYNEQFF; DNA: TGTGCCAGTAACCCGGGACTAGCCTACAATGAGCAGTTCTTC
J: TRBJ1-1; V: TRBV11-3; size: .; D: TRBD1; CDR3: CASRTDYRGRAGNTEAFF; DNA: TGTGCCAGCAGAACTGATTACAGGGGGCGAGCGGGGAACACTGAAGCTTTCTTT
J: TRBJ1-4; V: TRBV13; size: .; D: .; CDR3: CASKRGSTRGEKLFF; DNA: TGTGCCAGCAAGCGAGGATCCACAAGGGGTGAAAAACTGTTTTTT
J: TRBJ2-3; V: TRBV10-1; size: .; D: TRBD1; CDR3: CASSDRGQADTQYF; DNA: TGCGCCAGCAGTGATAGGGGGCAGGCAGATACGCAGTATTTT
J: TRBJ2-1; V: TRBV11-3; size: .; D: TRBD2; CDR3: CASSLAGGSYNEQFF; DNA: TGTGCCAGCAGCTTAGCGGGGGGCTCCTACAATGAGCAGTTCTTC
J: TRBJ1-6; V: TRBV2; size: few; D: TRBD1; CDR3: CATMTGASNNSPLHF; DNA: TGTGCCACCATGACAGGGGCCTCGAATAATTCACCCCTCCACTTT
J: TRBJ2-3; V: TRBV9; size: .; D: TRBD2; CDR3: CASTPWEGGTDTQYF; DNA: TGTGCCAGCACCCCTTGGGAGGGTGGCACAGATACGCAGTATTTT
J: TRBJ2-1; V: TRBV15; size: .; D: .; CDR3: CATSRHQTHNEQFF; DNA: TGTGCCACCAGCAGACATCAAACTCACAATGAGCAGTTCTTC
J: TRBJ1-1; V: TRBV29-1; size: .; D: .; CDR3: CSAVGLVGAFF; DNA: TGCAGCGCCGTGGGACTGGTGGGAGCTTTCTTT
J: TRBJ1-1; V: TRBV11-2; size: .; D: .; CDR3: CASSLVGGMNTEAFF; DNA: TGTGCCAGCAGCTTAGTAGGGGGAATGAACACTGAAGCTTTCTTT
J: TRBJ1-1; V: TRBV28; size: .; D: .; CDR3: CASSSPQGTEAFF; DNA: TGTGCCAGCAGTTCGCCCCAGGGAACTGAAGCTTTCTTT